The TCR beta chain described here comes from a study of post-analysis software for immune sequencing data. Findings of the study overall: TRBV5-6, TRBV5-1 and TRBV20-1 belonged to a set of roughly five TRBV segments that were more frequent in patients than controls.

Every TCR beta cDNA library bore unique molecular identifiers. MiXCR, applied by TCRdb to the PCR reads, yields one record per CDR3 protein. Among hundreds of thousands of distinct CDR3 sequences listed, over 30% were seen once. A word on this clonotype: Its antigen is not known.

V was pared by 0 bases and J by 2 bases, with 8 bases of the junction left unmatched. This CDR3 is built from 18 residues. Germline assignment: CDR1 SGHTA and CDR2 FQGTGA. Source material: blood. The rearrangement joins TRBV7-3 to TRBJ2-2, with TRBD2 identical over 8 bases. The source is a girl aged 2 to 10 with multiple sclerosis. In DNA, the CDR3 is TGTGCCAGCAGCTTAACCCCCGGGGGACTAGTAAACACCGGGGAGCTGTTTTTT. As protein: CASSLTPGGLVNTGELFF.